What follows describes a single T cell receptor beta chain. Its antigen is as yet unknown. The sample comes from a study of blood T cells in healthy people across ages. Donors gave about 9.3 milliliters of peripheral blood apiece. The CDR3 is 12 amino acids. Deletions cut 4 bases from V and 11 bases from J, with 14 bases between. Germline-derived CDR1 and CDR2 are MNHEY and SVGAGI. Study observations and caveats: Diversity was higher, and naive CD4+ cells more numerous, in long-lived donors than in aged donors. Per million T cells, TCR beta diversity dropped about linearly as age rose.

The authors ran a second PCR of about 7 to 11 cycles using a sample-barcoded 5' primer and a J-beta primer mix. Each cDNA molecule received a tag from a template-switch adaptor that had 12 random nucleotides. TCRdb re-analysed the 5' RACE reads in MiXCR, keeping a single row per CDR3 protein. The table lists 600,000 to 650,000 distinct CDR3 sequences, approximately 50% of them singletons. The material sequenced was blood. V and J are TRBV6-5 and TRBJ1-1, with D perhaps matching TRBD1 (6 bases). This TCR derives from a man aged 55 to 69 in good health. The CDR3 sequence is CASSFQQGPAFF. CDR3 bases: TGTGCCAGCAGTTTTCAACAGGGTCCCGCTTTCTTT.